The T cell receptor (beta chain) under discussion was sequenced for a study of CD4 T cells in relation to SARS-CoV-2 and coronaviruses. This CDR3 is built from 12 residues. V was pared by 0 bases and J by 2 bases, with 5 bases between. The germline V gene has CDR1 GTSNPN and CDR2 SVGIG (reference sequence). As regards this clone: Its antigen is undetermined.

This table comes from immunoSEQ multiplex PCR, and its TCRdb copy is limited to in-frame clones, with some not included. The sample contains about 39,000 clones, around 77% of which appear only once. The sequence came from an adult with COVID-19. Sequencing was done on a sample of memory CD4+ T cells from PBMCs, cultured in vitro. The chain links TRBV30 to TRBJ2-7; D remains ambiguous. The DNA of the CDR3 is TGTGCCTGGAGTGTTGGGGCCTACGAGCAGTACTTC. Translation: CAWSVGAYEQYF. Full variable domain (rest looked up from reference TRBV30 and TRBJ2-7): SQTIHQWPATLVQPVGSPLSLECTVEGTSNPNLYWYRQAAGRGLQLLFYSVGIGQISSEVPQNLSASRPQDRQFILSSKKLLLSDSGFYLCAWSVGAYEQYFGPGTRLTVT.